Listed below are T cell receptor beta chains from one sample, sequenced in a study of shared clonotypes between healthy human individuals. Sequenced by immunoSEQ multiplex PCR; TCRdb stores in-frame clones only, minus some. The sample shows some 1,400,000 clones, more than 95% of them seen only once. Sequences were obtained from naive CD4+ T cells sorted from blood. The source is a man aged 30-40 years in good health. Each CDR3 is given with its conserved first and last residue. D genes are given only for firm matches. Expanded clones get a size class; other rows say once, few or many, or leave the size out.

d_gene	abundance	j_gene	len	v_gene	CDR3nt	CDR3aa
.	.	TRBJ1-5	17	TRBV30	TGTGCCTGGAGTATCCGTGGGGGCAGCGATAGCAATCAGCCCCAGCATTTT	CAWSIRGGSDSNQPQHF
.	.	TRBJ2-7	15	TRBV6-1	TGTGCCAGCAGTCCCCACCCTAGGGTTAACTACGAGCAGTACTTC	CASSPHPRVNYEQYF
.	.	TRBJ2-5	13	TRBV15	TGTGCCACCAGCAGAGATATGGTAGTGACCCAGTACTTC	CATSRDMVVTQYF
.	.	TRBJ2-3	14	TRBV5-1	TGCGCCAGCAGCCTACGAGGGGGGGCGGATACGCAGTATTTT	CASSLRGGADTQYF
TRBD2	.	TRBJ2-3	18	TRBV7-2	TGTGCCAGCAGCTTAGAGGGCGGTCTAGCGGGATCCACAGATACGCAGTATTTT	CASSLEGGLAGSTDTQYF
.	.	TRBJ2-3	15	TRBV6-1	TGTGCCAGCAGTGAGGCGGATGATATTTATTATACGCAGTATTTT	CASSEADDIYYTQYF
TRBD2	.	TRBJ2-5	15	TRBV10-2	TGCGCCAGCAGATCCGGGACTAGCGGGGTCCGGACCCAGTACTTC	CASRSGTSGVRTQYF
.	once	TRBJ2-1	15	TRBV9	TGTGCCAGCAGCGTAGATCCCGGACGTTTAGATGAGCAGTTCTTC	CASSVDPGRLDEQFF
.	.	TRBJ2-7	15	TRBV5-1	TGCGCCAGCAGCTTGGTCGCAGGATCGTCCTACGAGCAGTACTTC	CASSLVAGSSYEQYF
.	.	TRBJ2-2	16	TRBV6-5	TGTGCCAGCAGTTACTCGGACAGAGAGAACACCGGGGAGCTGTTTTTT	CASSYSDRENTGELFF
.	.	TRBJ2-3	14	TRBV5-1	TGCGCCAGCAGCTTAGCAGATACCACAGATACGCAGTATTTT	CASSLADTTDTQYF
.	.	TRBJ2-3	15	TRBV11-1	TGTGCCAGCAGCGACGGACAGATGGTCACAGATACGCAGTATTTT	CASSDGQMVTDTQYF
.	.	TRBJ2-3	14	TRBV5-4	TGTGCCAGCAGCTTAACACAGTACACAGATACGCAGTATTTT	CASSLTQYTDTQYF
TRBD1	.	TRBJ2-7	14	TRBV6-5	TGTGCCAGCAGACTGGGACAGGGTATCGCCGAGCAGTACTTC	CASRLGQGIAEQYF
TRBD1	.	TRBJ1-5	14	TRBV6-1	TGTGCCAGCAGTGAACGAGCGGCGAGGGACAGGGGCCATTTT	CASSERAARDRGHF
.	.	TRBJ2-4	13	TRBV14	TGTGCCAGCAGCCAAGATTGGGGGGACATTCAGTACTTC	CASSQDWGDIQYF
.	.	TRBJ1-1	13	TRBV30	TGTGCCTGGACCGGACGGCAGAACACTGAAGCTTTCTTT	CAWTGRQNTEAFF
.	.	TRBJ2-4	15	TRBV5-4	TGTGCCAGCAGCCTGGGAGAACTAGCCAAAAACATTCAGTACTTC	CASSLGELAKNIQYF
.	.	TRBJ2-7	15	TRBV11-2	TGTGCCAGCAGCTTCAGGGGGCGCGGGAGCTACGAGCAGTACTTC	CASSFRGRGSYEQYF
.	.	TRBJ2-1	13	TRBV4-3	TGCGCCAGCAGCCCAAGATACAGGGATGAGCAGTTCTTC	CASSPRYRDEQFF
.	.	TRBJ2-3	16	TRBV28	TGTGCCAGCAGTTTATTTGGTCGGGGCTACACAGATACGCAGTATTTT	CASSLFGRGYTDTQYF
.	.	TRBJ2-2	13	TRBV25-1	TGTGCCAGCATCTCTCAGAACACCGGGGAGCTGTTTTTT	CASISQNTGELFF
TRBD1	.	TRBJ2-6	16	TRBV5-1	TGCGCCAGCAGCGTGACAGGGTTGTTAGGGGCCAACGTCCTGACTTTC	CASSVTGLLGANVLTF
TRBD1	.	TRBJ1-2	13	TRBV5-1	TGCGCCAGCAGGGGGACAGATGACTATGGCTACACCTTC	CASRGTDDYGYTF
.	.	TRBJ2-5	14	TRBV29-1	TGCAGCGTTGGGTGGGGCACTACGCAGGAGACCCAGTACTTC	CSVGWGTTQETQYF
.	.	TRBJ1-1	13	TRBV7-9	TGTGCCAGCAGCTTAGGCAGGGTCACTGAAGCTTTCTTT	CASSLGRVTEAFF
.	.	TRBJ1-1	17	TRBV7-2	TGTGCCAGCAGCCCCCGGATTAGGGTTGTGGAGAACACTGAAGCTTTCTTT	CASSPRIRVVENTEAFF
.	once	TRBJ1-4	14	TRBV6-4	TGTGCCAGCAGGAGGGACGTCGGCCGTGGAAAACTGTTTTTT	CASRRDVGRGKLFF
.	.	TRBJ2-1	17	TRBV11-2	TGTGCCAGCAGCTTATTGGTTCCGTCGGGACGCTACAATGAGCAGTTCTTC	CASSLLVPSGRYNEQFF
TRBD2	.	TRBJ2-3	18	TRBV7-3	TGTGCCAGCAGCAAAACTAGCGGGAGGGCGGTTGGGACAGATACGCAGTATTTT	CASSKTSGRAVGTDTQYF
TRBD2	.	TRBJ2-7	15	TRBV28	TGTGCCAGCAGTTTCGCTGGCGGGAGTGGAGACGAGCAGTACTTC	CASSFAGGSGDEQYF
.	.	TRBJ1-4	13	TRBV30	TGTGCCTGGAAAAATGGGACTAATGAAAAACTGTTTTTT	CAWKNGTNEKLFF
TRBD1	.	TRBJ1-1	16	TRBV7-9	TGTGCCAGCAGCGACCCCTTAGACAGGGGAAGGACTGAAGCTTTCTTT	CASSDPLDRGRTEAFF
.	.	TRBJ2-1	16	TRBV28	TGTGCCAGCAGGGGCTCAGGGATTAGCTCCTACAATGAGCAGTTCTTC	CASRGSGISSYNEQFF
.	.	TRBJ2-7	13	TRBV2	TGTGCCAGCTCCAGGGATTATCCCTACGAGCAGTACTTC	CASSRDYPYEQYF
.	.	TRBJ2-1	22	TRBV2	TGTGCCAGCAGTGAATTATCCCATCATCCGGGACCACTTTTCGTGTCCTACAATGAGCAGTTCTTC	CASSELSHHPGPLFVSYNEQFF
TRBD1	.	TRBJ1-1	15	TRBV5-4	TGTGCCAGCAGTTATTCGCAGGGGGCTAACACTGAAGCTTTCTTT	CASSYSQGANTEAFF
TRBD1	.	TRBJ2-7	12	TRBV11-2	TGTGCCAGCAGCTCAACAGGGGGCGAGCAGTACTTC	CASSSTGGEQYF
.	.	TRBJ2-7	15	TRBV5-6	TGTGCCAGCAGCTTCCCGGGGGAGGTCCACTACGAGCAGTACTTC	CASSFPGEVHYEQYF
.	.	TRBJ1-2	15	TRBV5-1	TGCGCCAGCAGCTTGGAAGTCACCCCCCTCTATGGCTACACCTTC	CASSLEVTPLYGYTF
TRBD1	.	TRBJ1-5	15	TRBV10-3	TGTGCCATCAGTGATGGTGGACAGGGAGGGCAGCCCCAGCATTTT	CAISDGGQGGQPQHF
.	once	TRBJ2-1	13	TRBV4-3	TGCGCCAGCAGCCAAGACGTTCGGAGTCAGCAGTTCTTC	CASSQDVRSQQFF
TRBD1	.	TRBJ2-7	14	TRBV18	TGTGCCAGCTCACCCGGGACAGGGGGCAACGAGCAGTACTTC	CASSPGTGGNEQYF
.	once	TRBJ2-5	11	TRBV2	TGTGCCAGCAGTACGCAAGAGACCCAGTACTTC	CASSTQETQYF
.	.	TRBJ2-1	15	TRBV2	TGTGCCAGCAGAGACCTGGCGGTAGACTACAATGAGCAGTTCTTC	CASRDLAVDYNEQFF
.	.	TRBJ2-1	14	TRBV15	TGTGCCACCAGCAGAGATTTGGGGCACAATGAGCAGTTCTTC	CATSRDLGHNEQFF
TRBD1	.	TRBJ1-4	15	TRBV28	TGTGCCAGCAGTAAACCGGGACAGGGGGAAGAAAAACTGTTTTTT	CASSKPGQGEEKLFF
TRBD1	.	TRBJ2-2	22	TRBV9	TGTGCCAGCAGCGGCCGGGACAGGGTACCGAAGATTAGTGCGGGGGACACCGGGGAGCTGTTTTTT	CASSGRDRVPKISAGDTGELFF
.	.	TRBJ1-1	16	TRBV9	TGTGCCAGCAGCGTAGCCCCAAACAGATTCAACACTGAAGCTTTCTTT	CASSVAPNRFNTEAFF
.	.	TRBJ2-7	15	TRBV29-1	TGCAGCGTTGTGGGTAGCGGGGACAGCTCCTACGAGCAGTACTTC	CSVVGSGDSSYEQYF
.	.	TRBJ1-1	15	TRBV27	TGTGCCAGCAGTCGTGGTTGGGAGTTGAACACTGAAGCTTTCTTT	CASSRGWELNTEAFF
.	once	TRBJ2-3	15	TRBV5-4	TGTGCCAGCAGCCTTAGCGGAGACCGCACAGATACGCAGTATTTT	CASSLSGDRTDTQYF
.	.	TRBJ1-2	13	TRBV29-1	TGCAGCGTTGGGGTAGGGAGGGAGAATGGCTACACCTTC	CSVGVGRENGYTF
.	once	TRBJ2-7	13	TRBV27	TGTGCCAGCAGTCCCATGTCTAACTACGAGCAGTACTTC	CASSPMSNYEQYF